This passage covers 4 T cell receptor beta chains from one sample sequenced in a study of T cell repertoires in cytomegalovirus infection. These TCRs are of unknown antigen specificity. Each CDR3 protein is one row after TCRdb ran MiXCR on the reads. Among 700,000 to 850,000 distinct CDR3 sequences listed, less than 35% were seen once. The specimen was cultured CD8+ T cells from PBMCs, collected from culture after CMV antigen stimulation. The receptor source for this set is a human donor in good health (CMV status not recorded). Some clones in this sample may be carry-over from other donors' samples.

This clonotype has only a few counts. This chain links TRBV12-3 or TRBV12-4 with TRBJ2-6; 7 bases are shared with TRBD1. This CDR3 region has 16 residues. V lost 3 bases and J lost 0; bases outside the gene matches: 2. The CDR3 nucleotides read TGTGCCAGCAGTTTTAACAGGGGCTCTGGGGCCAACGTCCTGACTTTC. Translating gives CASSFNRGSGANVLTF.

This clonotype was counted between two and nine times. The chain is built from TRBV10-1 and TRBJ2-2, with D possibly matching TRBD1 (6 bases). The CDR3 length is 14 residues. Germline CDR1 reads WNHNN; CDR2 reads SYGVQD (reference sequence). V dropped 8 bases and J dropped 1 base, with 11 bases sitting between them. The DNA of the CDR3 is TGCGCCAGCCAACAGGGCTGGAACACCGGGGAGCTGTTTTTT. The encoded protein is CASQQGWNTGELFF.

The chain combines TRBV5-1 with TRBJ2-3, with 8 bases aligning to TRBD2. The V gene's germline CDR1 is SGHRS and CDR2 YFSETQ. The CDR3 totals 16 residues. Unmatched junction bases numbered 7, after V lost 0 bases and J lost 4 bases. Here the CDR3 DNA reads TGCGCCAGCAGCTTGGAGGGTAGCGGGGCAGCAGATACGCAGTATTTT. This gives the protein CASSLEGSGAADTQYF.

This clonotype was found a few times. The rearrangement joins TRBV6-2 or TRBV6-3 to TRBJ1-4; D not certain. From germline, CDR1 is MNHEY and CDR2 SVGEGT. Trimming took off 0 bases at V and 8 bases at J, with 7 bases between the two ends. This CDR3 is 13 amino acids long. The chain's CDR3 is CASSYSSSEKLFF. The CDR3 coding sequence is TGTGCCAGCAGTTACTCCAGTTCCGAAAAACTGTTTTTT.